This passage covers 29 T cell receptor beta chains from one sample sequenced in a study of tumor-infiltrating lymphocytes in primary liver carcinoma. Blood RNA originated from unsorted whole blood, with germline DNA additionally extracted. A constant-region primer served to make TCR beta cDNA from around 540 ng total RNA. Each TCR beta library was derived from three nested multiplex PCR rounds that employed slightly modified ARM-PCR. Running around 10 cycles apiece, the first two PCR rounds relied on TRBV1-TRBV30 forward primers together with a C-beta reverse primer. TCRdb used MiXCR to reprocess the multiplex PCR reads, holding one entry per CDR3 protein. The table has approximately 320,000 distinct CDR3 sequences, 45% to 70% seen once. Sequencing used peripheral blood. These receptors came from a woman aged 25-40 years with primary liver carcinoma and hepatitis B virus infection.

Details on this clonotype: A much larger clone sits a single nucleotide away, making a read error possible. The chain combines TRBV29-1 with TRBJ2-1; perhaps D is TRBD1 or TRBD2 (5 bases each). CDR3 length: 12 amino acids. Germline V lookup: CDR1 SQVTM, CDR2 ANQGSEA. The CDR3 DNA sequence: TGCTGCGTTGATGCCGGGACCGGGACGGAGTTCTTC. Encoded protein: CCVDAGTGTEFF.

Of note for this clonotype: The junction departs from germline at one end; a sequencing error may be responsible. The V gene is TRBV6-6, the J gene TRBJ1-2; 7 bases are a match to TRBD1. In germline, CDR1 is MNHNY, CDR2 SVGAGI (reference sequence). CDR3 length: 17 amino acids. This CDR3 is CASRTRGDDPLERGYTF. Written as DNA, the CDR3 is TGTGCCAGCCGCACCAGGGGGGACGATCCATTGGAGCGTGGCTACACCTTT.

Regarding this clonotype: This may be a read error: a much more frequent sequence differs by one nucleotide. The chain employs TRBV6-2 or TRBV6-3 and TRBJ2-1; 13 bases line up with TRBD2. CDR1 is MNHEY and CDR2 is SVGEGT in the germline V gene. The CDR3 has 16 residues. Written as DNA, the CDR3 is TGTGCCAGGAGTTCCTGGACTAGCGGGAGAACTAATGAGCAGTTCTTC. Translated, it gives CARSSWTSGRTNEQFF.

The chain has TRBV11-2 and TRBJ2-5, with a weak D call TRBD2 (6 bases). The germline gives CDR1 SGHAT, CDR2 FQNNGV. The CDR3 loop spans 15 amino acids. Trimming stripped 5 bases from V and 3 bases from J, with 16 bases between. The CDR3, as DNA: TGTGCCAGCAGCCTCCGGTCGGGAGCCAAAGAGACCCAGTACTTC. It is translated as CASSLRSGAKETQYF.

DNA of the CDR3: TGTGCCAGCAGTGGGGGCAGGGTTGAGAACACTGAAGCTTTCTTT. This gives the protein CASSGGRVENTEAFF. The chain uses TRBV27 and TRBJ1-1; TRBD1 might be the D (6 bases). CDR3 length: 15 amino acids. Trimming left V 5 bases short and J 1 base short, with 14 bases between. CDR1 is MNHEY, CDR2 SMNVEV, per germline (reference sequence).

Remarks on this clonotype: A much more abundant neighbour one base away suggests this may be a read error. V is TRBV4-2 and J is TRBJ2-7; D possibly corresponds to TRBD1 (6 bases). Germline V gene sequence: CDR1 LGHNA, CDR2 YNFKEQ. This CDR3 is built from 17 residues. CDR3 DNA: TGTGCCAGCAACCAAGCGGCCATAGGGGGACGCTCCTACGAGCAGTACTTC. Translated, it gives CASNQAAIGGRSYEQYF.

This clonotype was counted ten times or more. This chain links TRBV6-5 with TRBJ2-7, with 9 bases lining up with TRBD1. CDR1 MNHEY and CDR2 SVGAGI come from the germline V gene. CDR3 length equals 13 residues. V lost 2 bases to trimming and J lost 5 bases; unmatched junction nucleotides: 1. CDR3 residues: CASSYRTGDEQYF. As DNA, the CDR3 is TGTGCCAGCAGTTACCGGACAGGGGACGAGCAGTACTTC.

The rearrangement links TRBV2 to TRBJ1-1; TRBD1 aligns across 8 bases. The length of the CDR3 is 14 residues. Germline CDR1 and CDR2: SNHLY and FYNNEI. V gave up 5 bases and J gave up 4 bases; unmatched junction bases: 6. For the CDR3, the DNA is TGTGCCAGCAGTAAGACAGGGGAGGGCACTGAAGCTTTCTTT. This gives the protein CASSKTGEGTEAFF.

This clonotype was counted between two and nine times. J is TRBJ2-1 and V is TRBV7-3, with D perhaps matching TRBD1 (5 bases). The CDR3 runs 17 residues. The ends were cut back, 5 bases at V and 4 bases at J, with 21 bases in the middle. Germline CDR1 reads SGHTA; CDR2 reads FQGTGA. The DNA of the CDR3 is TGTGCCAGCAGCCAAATCCCTAGTAGTAGGGGTTACAATGAGCAGTTCTTC. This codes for CASSQIPSSRGYNEQFF.

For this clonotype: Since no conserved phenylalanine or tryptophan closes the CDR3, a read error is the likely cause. The CDR3 here is CASNPGRGTQYL. The CDR3 region has the DNA TGTGCCAGCAACCCGGGACGTGGTACACAGTATCTT. This chain links TRBV11-2 with TRBJ2-3, with D possibly called TRBD1 or TRBD2 (5 bases each). Trimming pared 7 bases from V and 12 bases from J, leaving 17 bases between. Germline CDR1 reads SGHAT; CDR2 reads FQNNGV. CDR3 length: 12 residues.

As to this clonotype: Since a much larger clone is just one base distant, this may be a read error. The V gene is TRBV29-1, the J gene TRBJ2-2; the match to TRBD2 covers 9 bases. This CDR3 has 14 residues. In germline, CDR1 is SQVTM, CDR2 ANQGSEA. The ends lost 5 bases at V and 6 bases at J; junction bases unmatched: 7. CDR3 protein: CSVLTGLAPGELFF. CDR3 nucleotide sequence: TGCAGCGTTCTAACGGGACTAGCACCCGGGGAGCTGTTTTTT.

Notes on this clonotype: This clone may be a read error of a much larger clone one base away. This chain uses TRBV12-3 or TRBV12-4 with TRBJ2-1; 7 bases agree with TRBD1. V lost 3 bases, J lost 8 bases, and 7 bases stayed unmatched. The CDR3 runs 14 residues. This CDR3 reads CASSFTGVWDEQFF. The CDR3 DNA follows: TGTGCCAGCAGTTTTACAGGGGTATGGGATGAGCAGTTCTTC.

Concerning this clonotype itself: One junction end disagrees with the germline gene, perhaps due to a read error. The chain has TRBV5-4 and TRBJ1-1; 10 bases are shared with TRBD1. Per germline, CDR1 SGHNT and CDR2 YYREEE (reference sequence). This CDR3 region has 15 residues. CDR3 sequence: CAGSLAGTGVTEAFF. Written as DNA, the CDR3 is TGTGCCGGCAGCTTGGCCGGGACAGGGGTCACTGAAGCTTTCTTT. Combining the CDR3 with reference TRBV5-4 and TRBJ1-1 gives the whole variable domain ETGVTQSPTHLIKTRGQQVTLRCSSQSGHNTVSWYQQALGQGPQFIFQYYREEENGRGNFPPRFSGLQFPNYSSELNVNALELDDSALYLCAGSLAGTGVTEAFFGQGTRLTVV.

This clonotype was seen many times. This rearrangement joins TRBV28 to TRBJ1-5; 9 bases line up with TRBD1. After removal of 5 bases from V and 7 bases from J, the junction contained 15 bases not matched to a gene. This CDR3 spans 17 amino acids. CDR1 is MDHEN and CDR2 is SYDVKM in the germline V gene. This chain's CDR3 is CASSIILGQGIGQPQHF. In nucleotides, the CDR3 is TGTGCCAGCAGTATTATCCTGGGACAGGGTATTGGACAGCCCCAGCATTTT.

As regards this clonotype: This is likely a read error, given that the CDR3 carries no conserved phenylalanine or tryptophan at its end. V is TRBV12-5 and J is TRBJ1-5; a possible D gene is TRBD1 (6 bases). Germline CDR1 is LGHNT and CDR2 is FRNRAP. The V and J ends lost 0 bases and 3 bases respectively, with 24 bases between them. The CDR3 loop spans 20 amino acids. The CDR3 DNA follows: TGTGCTAGTGGTTTGGTACCGAGGTTTCCGGCATGGGGGGCCAATCAGCCCCAGCATCTT. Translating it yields CASGLVPRFPAWGANQPQHL.

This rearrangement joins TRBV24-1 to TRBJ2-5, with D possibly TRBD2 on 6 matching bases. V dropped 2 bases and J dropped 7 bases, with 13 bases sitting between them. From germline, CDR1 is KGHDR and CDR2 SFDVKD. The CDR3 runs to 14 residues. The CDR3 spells CATSDSSGVWTQYF. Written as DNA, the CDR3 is TGTGCCACCAGTGATTCCTCGGGGGTATGGACCCAGTACTTC.

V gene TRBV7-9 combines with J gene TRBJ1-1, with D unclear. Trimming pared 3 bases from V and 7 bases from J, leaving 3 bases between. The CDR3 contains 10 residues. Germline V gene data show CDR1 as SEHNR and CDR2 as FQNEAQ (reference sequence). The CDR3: CASSFFEAFF. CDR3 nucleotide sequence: TGTGCCAGCAGCTTTTTTGAAGCTTTCTTT.

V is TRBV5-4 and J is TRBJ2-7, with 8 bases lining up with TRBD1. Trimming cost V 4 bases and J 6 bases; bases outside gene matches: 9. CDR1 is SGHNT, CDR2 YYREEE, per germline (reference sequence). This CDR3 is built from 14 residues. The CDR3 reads CASSPGQGACEQYF. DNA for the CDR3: TGTGCCAGCAGCCCGGGGCAGGGGGCCTGCGAGCAGTACTTC.

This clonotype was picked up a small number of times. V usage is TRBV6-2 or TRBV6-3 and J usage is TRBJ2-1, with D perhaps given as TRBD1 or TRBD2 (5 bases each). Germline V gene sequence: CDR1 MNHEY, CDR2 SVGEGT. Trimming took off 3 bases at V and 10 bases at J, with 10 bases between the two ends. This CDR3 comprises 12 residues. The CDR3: CASSYFGAEQFF. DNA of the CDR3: TGTGCCAGCAGTTATTTCGGGGCCGAGCAGTTCTTC.

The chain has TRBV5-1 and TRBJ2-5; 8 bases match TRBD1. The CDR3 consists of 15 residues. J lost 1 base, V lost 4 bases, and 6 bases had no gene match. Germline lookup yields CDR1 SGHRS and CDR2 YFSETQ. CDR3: CASSVGTGSQETQYF. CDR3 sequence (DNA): TGCGCCAGCAGCGTGGGGACAGGCAGCCAAGAGACCCAGTACTTC.

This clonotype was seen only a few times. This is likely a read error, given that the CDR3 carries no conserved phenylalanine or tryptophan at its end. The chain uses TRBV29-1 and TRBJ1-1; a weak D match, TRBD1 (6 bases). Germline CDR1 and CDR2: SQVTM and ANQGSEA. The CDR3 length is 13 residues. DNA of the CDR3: TGCAGCGTTCAAGACAGGTGGTACACTGAAGCTTTCCTT. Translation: CSVQDRWYTEAFL.

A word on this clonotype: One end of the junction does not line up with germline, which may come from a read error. The CDR3 is CASGQDHRADSPLHF. The CDR3 DNA is TGCGCCAGCGGCCAAGATCACAGGGCAGATTCACCCCTCCACTTT. The J gene is TRBJ1-6, the V gene TRBV4-1; possibly TRBD1 for D (6 bases). There are 15 residues in the CDR3. Germline lookup yields CDR1 MGHRA and CDR2 YSYEKL.

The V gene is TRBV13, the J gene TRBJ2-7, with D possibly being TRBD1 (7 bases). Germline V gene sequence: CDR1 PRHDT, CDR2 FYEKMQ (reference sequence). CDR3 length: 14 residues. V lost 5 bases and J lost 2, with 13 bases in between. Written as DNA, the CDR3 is TGTGCCAGCAGCCCAGGGGGGTTAGCCTACGAGCAGTACTTC. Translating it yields CASSPGGLAYEQYF. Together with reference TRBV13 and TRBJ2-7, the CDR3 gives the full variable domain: AAGVIQSPRHLIKEKRETATLKCYPIPRHDTVYWYQQGPGQDPQFLISFYEKMQSDKGSIPDRFSAQQFSDYHSELNMSSLELGDSALYFCASSPGGLAYEQYFGPGTRLTVT.

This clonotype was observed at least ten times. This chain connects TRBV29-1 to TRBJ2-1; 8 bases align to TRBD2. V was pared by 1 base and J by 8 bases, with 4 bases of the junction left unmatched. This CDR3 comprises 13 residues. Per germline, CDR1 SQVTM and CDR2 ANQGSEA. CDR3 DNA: TGCAGCGTTGAAGGACTAGCGACCCATGAGCAGTTCTTC. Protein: CSVEGLATHEQFF.

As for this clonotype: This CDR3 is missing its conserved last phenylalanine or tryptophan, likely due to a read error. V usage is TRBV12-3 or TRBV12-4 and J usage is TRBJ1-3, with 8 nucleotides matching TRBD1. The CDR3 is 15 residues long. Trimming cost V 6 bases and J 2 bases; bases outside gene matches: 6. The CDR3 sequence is CASSGTGGPGNTIYS. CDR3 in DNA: TGTGCCAGCAGCGGGACAGGTGGCCCTGGAAACACCATATATTCT.

CDR3: CASSITTSTVSYEQYF. The CDR3 DNA reads TGTGCCAGTAGTATAACAACCTCTACCGTCTCCTACGAGCAGTACTTC. The chain uses TRBV19 and TRBJ2-7, with D unresolved. Looked up from germline, CDR1 is LNHDA and CDR2 is SQIVND (reference sequence). This CDR3 comprises 16 residues. The germline V and J ends were trimmed by 2 bases and 0 bases, with 14 bases remaining between them.

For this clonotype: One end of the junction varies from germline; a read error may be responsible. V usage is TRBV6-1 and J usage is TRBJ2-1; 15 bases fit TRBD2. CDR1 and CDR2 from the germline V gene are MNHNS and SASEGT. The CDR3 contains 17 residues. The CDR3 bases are TGTACCAGCAGTGAAATTAGGACTAGCGGGAGGGTTCGGGAGCAGTTCTTC. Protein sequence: CTSSEIRTSGRVREQFF.

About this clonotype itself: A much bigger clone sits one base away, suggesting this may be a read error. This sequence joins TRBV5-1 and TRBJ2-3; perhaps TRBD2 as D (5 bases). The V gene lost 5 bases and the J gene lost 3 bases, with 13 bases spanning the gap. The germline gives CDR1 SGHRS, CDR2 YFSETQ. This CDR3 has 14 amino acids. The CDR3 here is CASRPTLATDTQYF. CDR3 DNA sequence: TGCGCCAGCAGACCGACCCTAGCTACAGATACGCAGTATTTT.

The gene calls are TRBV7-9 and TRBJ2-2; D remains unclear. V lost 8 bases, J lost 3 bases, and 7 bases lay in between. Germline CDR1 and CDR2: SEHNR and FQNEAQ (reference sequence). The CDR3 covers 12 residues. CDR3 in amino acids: CASLAYTGELFF. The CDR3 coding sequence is TGTGCCAGCCTGGCGTACACCGGGGAGCTGTTTTTT.